This T cell receptor beta chain was retrieved from a study of cytomegalovirus exposure and HLA in healthy donors. This PCR relied on a set of 60 Vbeta primers and 13 Jbeta primers. Using immunoSEQ multiplex PCR, the repertoire was profiled, and TCRdb retains in-frame clones only, with some absent. The sample carries about 93,000 clones, around 76% recorded once. Germline V gene sequence: CDR1 SEHNR, CDR2 FQNEAQ (reference sequence). This CDR3 comprises 15 residues. V lost 4 bases to trimming and J lost 3 bases; unmatched junction nucleotides: 7. In the case of this clone: Antigen specificity is unknown.

Study-wide results and limits: Later analysis identified a missense DCLRE1C variant that was linked to TCR beta V- and J-gene trimming. CMV serostatus stood as the only immune exposure information on hand.

The rearrangement uses TRBV7-9 and TRBJ2-7; 9 nucleotides agree with TRBD2. The sequencing input was PBMCs. This TCR derives from a man aged 25-45 years in good health and CMV-seronegative. CDR3 sequence: CASSYTGRGGYEQYF. The CDR3 DNA is TGTGCCAGCAGCTACACCGGGCGGGGGGGCTACGAGCAGTACTTC.